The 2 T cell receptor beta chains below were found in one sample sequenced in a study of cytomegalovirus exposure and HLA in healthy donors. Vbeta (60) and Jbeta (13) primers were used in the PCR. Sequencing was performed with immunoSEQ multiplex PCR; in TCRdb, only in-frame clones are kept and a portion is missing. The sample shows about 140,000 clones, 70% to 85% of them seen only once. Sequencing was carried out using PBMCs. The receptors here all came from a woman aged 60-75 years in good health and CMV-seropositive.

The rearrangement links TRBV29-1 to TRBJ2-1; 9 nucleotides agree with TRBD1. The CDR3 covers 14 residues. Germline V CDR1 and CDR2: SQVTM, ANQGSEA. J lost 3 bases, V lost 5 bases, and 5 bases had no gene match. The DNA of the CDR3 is TGCAGCGTTTTGGGGACAGGGATCTACAATGAGCAGTTCTTC. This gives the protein CSVLGTGIYNEQFF.

CDR3 coding DNA: TGTGCCATCAGTGAAGGTCTGGGTAGCGGGAGCTACGAGCAGTACTTC. This codes for CAISEGLGSGSYEQYF. The chain carries TRBV10-3 and TRBJ2-7; 9 nucleotides align to TRBD2. Trimming removed 3 bases from V and 3 bases from J; junction bases left unmatched: 9. This CDR3 spans 16 amino acids. CDR1 and CDR2 from the germline V gene are ENHRY and SYGVKD.